The 16 T cell receptor beta chains below were found in one sample sequenced in a study of blood T cell repertoires in COVID-19. The method was immunoSEQ multiplex PCR; TCRdb's version includes in-frame clones alone and lacks a portion of them. The sample consists of under 200,000 clones, around 81% of them appearing once. The sample taken for sequencing was peripheral blood. The receptor source for this set is a man aged 55 to 69 with COVID-19, enrolled during active disease.

The rearrangement links TRBV7-9 to TRBJ2-3, with a tentative D call TRBD1 (6 bases). Germline V CDR1 and CDR2: SEHNR, FQNEAQ (reference sequence). The CDR3 has 16 amino acids. The V and J ends lost 6 bases and 0 bases respectively, with 16 bases between them. CDR3 in amino acids: CASSFPLTGSTDTQYF. CDR3 sequence (DNA): TGTGCCAGCAGTTTCCCTCTGACAGGTAGCACAGATACGCAGTATTTT.

In its sample, this clone was seen once. The rearrangement joins TRBV7-9 to TRBJ2-2; tentatively, D is TRBD2 (5 bases). V dropped 4 bases and J dropped 1 base, with 16 bases sitting between them. Per the germline V gene, CDR1 is SEHNR and CDR2 is FQNEAQ (reference sequence). This CDR3 contains 17 residues. CDR3 DNA sequence: TGTGCCAGCAGCTCTCTAGCTGGACGGGGGAACACCGGGGAGCTGTTTTTT. It is translated as CASSSLAGRGNTGELFF.

V gene TRBV19 combines with J gene TRBJ1-2; 10 bases align to TRBD1. There are 16 residues in the CDR3. CDR1 and CDR2 (germline): LNHDA, SQIVND (reference sequence). V shed 0 bases and J 7 bases; nucleotides not matched to a gene: 8. The CDR3 coding sequence is TGTGCCAGTAGTATAGATCTGACAGGGGGCGCAAGTGGCTACACCTTC. This gives the protein CASSIDLTGGASGYTF.

The J gene is TRBJ2-5, the V gene TRBV10-3; weak D call: TRBD2 (5 bases). Deletions cut 2 bases from V and 9 bases from J, with 16 bases between. CDR3 length: 14 residues. Germline values: CDR1 ENHRY, CDR2 SYGVKD. The DNA for the CDR3 is TGTGCCATCAGTGAGCCAGGCGCTATGCGGGCCCAGTACTTC. It is translated as CAISEPGAMRAQYF.

This chain links TRBV6-2 or TRBV6-3 with TRBJ1-5; no clear D gene. CDR1 is MNHEY and CDR2 is SVGEGT in the germline V gene. The CDR3 runs to 13 residues. Trimming pared 5 bases from V and 4 bases from J, leaving 9 bases between. CDR3 loop: CASSESANQPQHF. The DNA for the CDR3 is TGTGCCAGCAGTGAGAGTGCTAATCAGCCCCAGCATTTT.

The rearrangement links TRBV3-1 (or the pseudogene TRBV3-2) to TRBJ2-7; D is perhaps TRBD1 (5 bases). The germline CDR1 and CDR2 sequences are LGHDT and YNNKEL (reference sequence). The CDR3 is 16 amino acids. V lost 4 bases and J lost 1, with 17 bases in between. The CDR3 loop is CASSPGWQARSYEQYF. CDR3 in DNA: TGTGCCAGCAGCCCAGGGTGGCAGGCCCGATCCTACGAGCAGTACTTC.

V is TRBV4-1 and J is TRBJ1-1, with D hard to call. The CDR3 has 13 residues. Per the germline V gene, CDR1 is MGHRA and CDR2 is YSYEKL. Trimming shortened V by 0 bases and J by 4 bases, and 6 bases separated the two germline ends. CDR3 nucleotides: TGCGCCAGCAGCCAAGAAATTATCACTGAAGCTTTCTTT. It encodes CASSQEIITEAFF.

Only one count was recorded for this clone. The chain links TRBV18 to TRBJ1-1; no reliable D call. From germline, CDR1 is KGHSH and CDR2 LQKENI. The ends were cut back, 6 bases at V and 1 base at J, with 9 bases in the middle. The length of the CDR3 is 13 residues. The CDR3 DNA reads TGTGCCAGCTCTATCGACAAGAACACTGAAGCTTTCTTT. Translated: CASSIDKNTEAFF.

The chain recombines TRBV7-3 with TRBJ2-3, with D possibly being TRBD2 (5 bases). This CDR3 is 15 amino acids long. CDR1 SGHTA and CDR2 FQGTGA come from the germline V gene. The V gene lost 5 bases and the J gene lost 4 bases, with 16 bases spanning the gap. CDR3 sequence (DNA): TGTGCCAGCAGCCCCAACGGGGAAATCGCAGATACGCAGTATTTT. Amino acid sequence: CASSPNGEIADTQYF. The complete variable domain, with remaining parts taken from reference TRBV7-3 and TRBJ2-3, reads GAGVSQTPSNKVTEKGKYVELRCDPISGHTALYWYRQSLGQGPEFLIYFQGTGAADDSGLPNDRFFAVRPEGSVSTLKIQRTERGDSAVYLCASSPNGEIADTQYFGPGTRLTVL.

This rearrangement joins TRBV3-1 (or the pseudogene TRBV3-2) to TRBJ1-1, with a tentative D call TRBD1 (5 bases). Trimming stripped 6 bases from V and 4 bases from J, with 18 bases between. The V gene's germline CDR1 is LGHDT and CDR2 YNNKEL (reference sequence). The CDR3 covers 15 residues. The CDR3 region is CASRKGRATGTEAFF. In DNA form, the CDR3 reads TGTGCCAGCAGGAAGGGCAGGGCTACTGGCACTGAAGCTTTCTTT.

The V and J genes are TRBV3-1 (or the pseudogene TRBV3-2) and TRBJ2-7; 9 nucleotides line up with TRBD1. There are 14 residues in the CDR3. CDR1 LGHDT and CDR2 YNNKEL come from the germline V gene (reference sequence). The J segment lost 4 bases and the V segment lost 4 bases, leaving 5 bases of the junction unmatched. Here the CDR3 DNA reads TGTGCCAGCAGCCGTCGGACAGGGGCTTACGAGCAGTACTTC. As protein: CASSRRTGAYEQYF.

The gene calls are TRBV19 and TRBJ1-1; 7 nucleotides match TRBD1. CDR1 is LNHDA and CDR2 is SQIVND in the germline V gene (reference sequence). This CDR3 has 14 amino acids. With V trimmed by 1 base and J by 4 bases, 3 bases remained unmatched. CDR3 in amino acids: CASSIGAGGTEAFF. The CDR3 DNA reads as TGTGCCAGTAGTATAGGGGCAGGGGGCACTGAAGCTTTCTTT.

The V and J genes are TRBV19 and TRBJ1-6, with no clear D. Trimming pared 4 bases from V and 7 bases from J, leaving 20 bases between. CDR3 length equals 17 residues. Per germline, CDR1 LNHDA and CDR2 SQIVND (reference sequence). Written as DNA, the CDR3 is TGTGCCAGTAGTAGCCATTGGAGGGCTCAGCTCAATTCACCCCTCCACTTT. Translation gives CASSSHWRAQLNSPLHF.

The chain carries TRBV5-1 and TRBJ2-1; D unresolved. From germline, CDR1 is SGHRS and CDR2 YFSETQ. V dropped 3 bases and J dropped 8 bases, with 12 bases sitting between them. The CDR3 loop spans 13 amino acids. The CDR3 coding sequence is TGCGCCAGCAGCTCCGAGGCCCAATATGAGCAGTTCTTC. It codes for CASSSEAQYEQFF.

This clone was found a few times. The CDR3 loop reads CSVEERQLNYGYTF. CDR3 coding DNA: TGCAGCGTTGAAGAGCGACAGTTGAACTATGGCTACACCTTC. The V gene is TRBV29-1, the J gene TRBJ1-2, with a weak D call TRBD1 (5 bases). This CDR3 region has 14 residues. Germline loops: CDR1 SQVTM, CDR2 ANQGSEA. Trimming shortened V by 0 bases and J by 2 bases, and 10 bases separated the two germline ends.

The rearrangement links TRBV5-1 to TRBJ2-3, with TRBD2 identical over 9 bases. CDR1 and CDR2 from the germline V gene are SGHRS and YFSETQ. The CDR3 sequence is 16 residues long. J gave up 2 bases and V 1 base, and 5 bases lay outside the gene matches. As DNA, the CDR3 is TGCGCCAGCAGCTTGTCCCCTAGCGGGGTCACAGATACGCAGTATTTT. Residues: CASSLSPSGVTDTQYF.